Shown below are 23 T cell receptor beta chains from a single sample sequenced in a study of T cells after yellow fever vaccination. A single record per CDR3 protein comes from TCRdb applying MiXCR to the 5' RACE reads. The sample has under 350,000 distinct CDR3 sequences; approximately 4% are singletons. This material consisted of PBMCs, taken 5 days after the yellow fever booster vaccination. Receptors were obtained from a man aged 18-30 years who received the YFV17D yellow fever vaccine.

In its sample, this clonotype was seen a few times. The rearrangement links TRBV4-2 to TRBJ2-5, with a possible D match to TRBD1 (5 bases). This CDR3 spans 17 amino acids. Between the trimmed V and J ends, which lost 3 bases and 2 bases, there was a span of 19 bases. Germline CDR1 and CDR2: LGHNA and YNFKEQ. The CDR3 bases are TGTGCCAGCAGCCAGGATCAACAGGTGACCGGGCAAGAGACCCAGTACTTC. This codes for CASSQDQQVTGQETQYF.

This clonotype has only a few counts. The chain is built from TRBV4-3 and TRBJ2-1; possibly TRBD1 or TRBD2 for D (6 bases each). The V end was cut by 1 base, the J end by 7 bases, with 11 bases between. This CDR3 region has 14 residues. Per germline, CDR1 LGHNA and CDR2 YSLEER. The DNA for the CDR3 is TGCGCCAGCAGCCAAGTGACTAGGGGGAATGAGCAGTTCTTC. Encoded protein: CASSQVTRGNEQFF.

The chain carries TRBV19 and TRBJ2-5; D is unresolved. With 8 bases removed from V and 3 bases from J, the gap between germline ends came to 13 bases. In germline, CDR1 is LNHDA, CDR2 SQIVND (reference sequence). This CDR3 comprises 13 residues. The CDR3 region has the DNA TGTGCCAGTGAAGACGGACGCGAAGAGACCCAGTACTTC. Protein sequence: CASEDGREETQYF.

The gene calls are TRBV5-1 and TRBJ1-4; no reliable D call. V gave up 4 bases and J gave up 8 bases, with 15 bases separating them. The germline V gene encodes CDR1 SGHRS and CDR2 YFSETQ. The CDR3 length is 14 residues. For the CDR3, the DNA is TGCGCCAGCAGCGCGGACGGGGTGGGGGAAAAACTGTTTTTT. Amino acids: CASSADGVGEKLFF.

The rearrangement uses TRBV6-2 or TRBV6-3 and TRBJ1-5, with TRBD1 matching over 7 bases. The junction had 6 bases not matched to a gene; V was cut back by 8 bases and J by 5 bases. This CDR3 has 13 residues. CDR1 MNHEY and CDR2 SVGEGT come from the germline V gene. DNA for the CDR3: TGTGCCAGCGGGGGACAGATACATCAGCCCCAGCATTTT. Its protein product is CASGGQIHQPQHF.

Remarks on this clonotype: Germline and junction disagree at one end, which may indicate a read error. The genes are TRBV5-1 and TRBJ1-5; D remains unclear. Germline V gives CDR1 SGHRS, CDR2 YFSETQ. CDR3 length: 13 amino acids. The CDR3 DNA sequence: TGCGCCAGCCCGGGTTGGAGCAATCAGCCCCTGCATTTT. Residues: CASPGWSNQPLHF. The full variable domain, its missing parts supplied by reference TRBV5-1 and TRBJ1-5, is KAGVTQTPRYLIKTRGQQVTLSCSPISGHRSVSWYQQTPGQGLQFLFEYFSETQRNKGNFPGRFSGRQFSNSRSEMNVSTLELGDSALYLCASPGWSNQPLHFGDGTRLSIL.

The rearrangement joins TRBV11-2 to TRBJ2-2; 9 bases are a match to TRBD1. The CDR3 extends over 15 amino acids. Germline trimming cut 4 bases from V and 7 bases from J; bases unmatched to any gene: 7. In germline, CDR1 is SGHAT, CDR2 FQNNGV. CDR3 loop: CASSSNRGLGGELFF. Written as DNA, the CDR3 is TGTGCCAGCAGCTCGAACAGGGGGCTGGGCGGGGAGCTGTTTTTT.

Ten or more counts support this clonotype. V usage is TRBV20-1 and J usage is TRBJ1-2; no firm D call. The CDR3 spans 12 residues. Between the trimmed V and J ends, which lost 0 bases and 6 bases, there was a span of 8 bases. CDR1 is DFQATT, CDR2 SNEGSKA, per germline (reference sequence). For the CDR3, the DNA is TGCAGTGCTAGAGATCTGAAGGATGGCTACACCTTC. Amino acids: CSARDLKDGYTF.

This clonotype was picked up many times. The chain links TRBV28 to TRBJ1-6; 7 bases are shared with TRBD1. The CDR3 has 15 amino acids. Germline V gives CDR1 MDHEN, CDR2 SYDVKM. The ends lost 10 bases at V and 0 bases at J; junction bases unmatched: 6. The CDR3 bases are TGTGCCACCGTAGACAGGGACTCCTATAATTCACCCCTCCACTTT. It specifies CATVDRDSYNSPLHF.

This clonotype was found many times. The J gene is TRBJ2-3, the V gene TRBV4-3; 9 bases fit TRBD2. V dropped 0 bases and J dropped 5; count of bases not matched to a gene: 6. The CDR3 covers 16 residues. Germline V lookup: CDR1 LGHNA, CDR2 YSLEER. CDR3 loop: CASSQEEAGGLDTQYF. In DNA, the CDR3 is TGCGCCAGCAGCCAAGAGGAAGCGGGGGGTTTAGATACGCAGTATTTT.

This clonotype was seen a handful of times. The genes are TRBV12-3 or TRBV12-4 and TRBJ1-5; no definite D call. V dropped 4 bases and J dropped 7 bases, with 11 bases sitting between them. This CDR3 region has 13 residues. Written as DNA, the CDR3 is TGTGCCAGCAGTTCGGGCGGAATACAGCCCCAGCATTTT. Its protein is CASSSGGIQPQHF.

The chain recombines TRBV6-2 or TRBV6-3 with TRBJ2-3; D is uncertain. V was trimmed by 3 bases and J by 0 bases, leaving 10 bases between them. This CDR3 is 15 amino acids long. Per germline, CDR1 MNHEY and CDR2 SVGEGT. The chain's CDR3 is CASSYRPPSTDTQYF. DNA of the CDR3: TGTGCCAGCAGTTATCGGCCTCCTAGCACAGATACGCAGTATTTT.

The genes are TRBV6-6 and TRBJ1-4; D is unclear. CDR3 length: 10 amino acids. Trimming pared 8 bases from V and 10 bases from J, leaving 8 bases between. Germline values: CDR1 MNHNY, CDR2 SVGAGI (reference sequence). The CDR3 reads CASGEVKLFF. In DNA form, the CDR3 reads TGTGCCAGCGGGGAGGTAAAACTGTTTTTT.

This sequence joins TRBV10-3 and TRBJ2-7, with a tentative D call TRBD1 (6 bases). There are 13 residues in the CDR3. Looked up from germline, CDR1 is ENHRY and CDR2 is SYGVKD. Trimming cost V 0 bases and J 9 bases, with 12 bases left between them. CDR3 bases: TGTGCCATCAGTGAGTCCAGTGGGGGCGTGCAGTACGTC. Its translation: CAISESSGGVQYV.

The rearrangement links TRBV5-1 to TRBJ1-1; D is unclear. V was cut by 3 bases and J by 2 bases, with 11 bases left in between. The CDR3 sequence is 14 residues long. Looked up from germline, CDR1 is SGHRS and CDR2 is YFSETQ. The CDR3 loop is CASSSYRVNTEAFF. The CDR3 DNA reads TGCGCCAGCAGCTCCTACCGGGTAAACACTGAAGCTTTCTTT.

The genes are TRBV5-1 and TRBJ2-7; TRBD2 matches 11 bases. CDR1 SGHRS and CDR2 YFSETQ come from the germline V gene. The CDR3 covers 18 residues. Trimming removed 1 base from V and 3 bases from J; junction bases left unmatched: 12. CDR3 sequence: CASSLTSGGPAGLYEQYF. For the CDR3, the DNA is TGCGCCAGCAGCTTGACTAGCGGGGGCCCTGCTGGACTCTACGAGCAGTACTTC. The full variable domain, completed using reference TRBV5-1 and TRBJ2-7, is KAGVTQTPRYLIKTRGQQVTLSCSPISGHRSVSWYQQTPGQGLQFLFEYFSETQRNKGNFPGRFSGRQFSNSRSEMNVSTLELGDSALYLCASSLTSGGPAGLYEQYFGPGTRLTVT.

The sample holds many counts of this clonotype. The chain carries TRBV7-2 and TRBJ2-5; a weak D match, TRBD1 (5 bases). CDR3 length equals 16 residues. The germline V gene has CDR1 SGHTA and CDR2 FQGNSA. Trimming took off 2 bases at V and 1 base at J, with 14 bases between the two ends. CDR3 loop: CASSLSIGAGQETQYF. CDR3 in DNA: TGTGCCAGCAGCTTATCCATTGGGGCCGGCCAAGAGACCCAGTACTTC.

This clonotype came up many times. Here the CDR3 DNA reads TGTGCCAGCAGCCCGTGGCCCACCGGGGAGCTGTTTTTT. The encoded protein is CASSPWPTGELFF. This chain uses TRBV6-6 with TRBJ2-2; D remains ambiguous. The CDR3 sequence is 13 residues long. Germline-derived CDR1 and CDR2 are MNHNY and SVGAGI (reference sequence). Between the trimmed V and J ends, which lost 6 bases and 4 bases, there was a span of 9 bases.

This clonotype was picked up many times. The rearrangement links TRBV12-3 or TRBV12-4 to TRBJ1-3; TRBD1 agrees at 7 bases. This CDR3 has 11 amino acids. The V gene end was trimmed by 7 bases and the J gene end by 7 bases; junction bases not matched to a gene: 1. CDR3 sequence: CASTRGNTIYF. The DNA for the CDR3 is TGTGCCAGCACCAGGGGGAACACCATATATTTT.

The V call is TRBV6-4, the J call TRBJ2-1; 10 nucleotides agree with TRBD1. CDR3 size: 14 residues. Trimming cost V 8 bases and J 8 bases; bases outside gene matches: 9. CDR1 is MRHNA, CDR2 SNTAGT, per germline. As DNA, the CDR3 is TGTGCCAGCGGGAGACAGGGGGCCGCCGATGAGCAGTTCTTC. Its translation: CASGRQGAADEQFF.

The genes are TRBV9 and TRBJ2-1; no definite D call. This CDR3 region has 14 residues. V dropped 0 bases and J dropped 9 bases, with 13 bases sitting between them. The germline V gene has CDR1 SGDLS and CDR2 YYNGEE. The CDR3 DNA follows: TGTGCCAGCAGCGTAGATGGCGGATTGCGTGAGCAGTTCTTC. It is translated as CASSVDGGLREQFF.

On this clonotype: The junction departs from the called germline gene at one end, perhaps through a read error. The V call is TRBV6-5, the J call TRBJ2-1; D possibly corresponds to TRBD1 (6 bases). The length of the CDR3 is 15 residues. Germline V gives CDR1 MNHEY, CDR2 SVGAGI. The CDR3 sequence: CASNYPGTFTMRQFF. Here the CDR3 DNA reads TGTGCCAGCAATTACCCCGGGACATTTACAATGAGGCAGTTCTTC.

The chain employs TRBV12-3 or TRBV12-4 and TRBJ2-7; D is unresolved. This CDR3 spans 13 amino acids. V was pared by 1 base and J by 6 bases, with 10 bases between. CDR3 amino acids: CASSLGSTGEQYV. The CDR3 region has the DNA TGTGCCAGCAGTTTAGGGTCCACGGGCGAGCAGTACGTC.